These 4 T cell receptor beta chains originate from one sample sequenced in a study of cytomegalovirus exposure and HLA in healthy donors. Primers: 60 Vbeta forward and 13 Jbeta reverse. Sequencing was performed with immunoSEQ multiplex PCR; in TCRdb, only in-frame clones are kept and a portion is missing. The data show about 180,000 clones, roughly 78% seen once. Input material: PBMCs. These receptors all stem from a woman aged 35 to 49 in good health and CMV-seronegative.

This clone was counted a single time. The CDR3 bases are TGTGCCAGTAAACCACCCGGGCGGGAGGCGGGTGAGCAGTTCTTC. This translates into CASKPPGREAGEQFF. The chain carries TRBV19 and TRBJ2-1, with 8 bases identical to TRBD2. The CDR3 runs 15 residues. V dropped 7 bases and J dropped 9; count of bases not matched to a gene: 14. The germline CDR1 and CDR2 sequences are LNHDA and SQIVND (reference sequence).

The genes are TRBV30 and TRBJ1-3, with D possibly matching TRBD1 (5 bases). The CDR3 extends over 14 amino acids. The V end was cut by 2 bases, the J end by 3 bases, with 11 bases between. CDR1 is GTSNPN, CDR2 SVGIG, per germline (reference sequence). The CDR3 coding sequence is TGTGCCTGGAGTCGGCAGGGTGTTGGAAACACCATATATTTT. Translation: CAWSRQGVGNTIYF.

This chain joins TRBV6-1 and TRBJ2-7; 12 positions match TRBD2. The CDR3 runs to 15 residues. J gave up 7 bases and V 6 bases, and 10 bases lay outside the gene matches. Germline V gives CDR1 MNHNS, CDR2 SASEGT. CDR3 region: CASSGTAGLAGEQYF. CDR3 sequence (DNA): TGTGCCAGCAGCGGGACAGCTGGACTAGCGGGGGAGCAGTACTTC.

This clone was detected once. The chain has TRBV30 and TRBJ2-2, with a weak D call TRBD1 (6 bases). The V end lost 4 bases, the J end lost 3 bases, and 21 bases lay between the germline ends. There are 17 residues in the CDR3. In germline, CDR1 is GTSNPN, CDR2 SVGIG (reference sequence). This chain's CDR3 is CAWTYRDTATDTGELFF. CDR3 DNA: TGTGCCTGGACTTACCGGGACACGGCCACCGACACCGGGGAGCTGTTTTTT.